These 11 T cell receptor beta chains were sequenced from one sample in a study of blood T cell repertoires in COVID-19. TCRdb's table, derived via immunoSEQ multiplex PCR, lists solely in-frame clones and lacks some. The table shows 25,000 to 40,000 clones, with approximately 91% occurring only once. Specimen: peripheral blood. The origin of the receptors is a human donor with active COVID-19. The donor label of this sample is uncertain.

This sequence joins TRBV9 and TRBJ2-5, with 10 bases aligning to TRBD2. The CDR3 loop spans 14 amino acids. Germline CDR1 is SGDLS and CDR2 is YYNGEE. V lost 3 bases to trimming and J lost 3 bases; unmatched junction nucleotides: 2. CDR3 region: CASSASGGEETQYF. Here the CDR3 DNA reads TGTGCCAGCAGCGCCAGCGGGGGGGAAGAGACCCAGTACTTC.

V usage is TRBV6-2 or TRBV6-3 and J usage is TRBJ1-2; 10 nucleotides agree with TRBD1. The CDR3 spans 13 residues. V lost 5 bases, J lost 7 bases, and 4 bases stayed unmatched. Germline V gene sequence: CDR1 MNHEY, CDR2 SVGEGT. CDR3 nucleotides: TGTGCCAGCAGTCGGGACAGGGGTAGTGGCTACACCTTC. The encoded protein is CASSRDRGSGYTF.

This sequence joins TRBV6-2 or TRBV6-3 and TRBJ1-1; D call uncertain. CDR1 and CDR2 (germline): MNHEY, SVGEGT. The CDR3 is made up of 15 amino acids. V gave up 4 bases and J gave up 1 base, with 13 bases separating them. This chain's CDR3 is CASSWALHTNTEAFF. CDR3 in DNA: TGTGCCAGCAGTTGGGCTCTACATACGAACACTGAAGCTTTCTTT.

The CDR3 region has the DNA TGTGCCAGCAGCTTAGGCCGCAGGGGCGGGGGGGCCCAAGAGACCCAGTACTTC. As protein: CASSLGRRGGGAQETQYF. The chain uses TRBV7-2 and TRBJ2-5, with 9 bases identical to TRBD2. CDR3 length: 18 amino acids. CDR1 is SGHTA, CDR2 FQGNSA, per germline. With 1 base clipped from V and 1 base from J, the junction kept 10 bases outside the gene matches.

V gene TRBV7-2 combines with J gene TRBJ2-7; tentative D call: TRBD2 (6 bases). Germline CDR1 and CDR2: SGHTA and FQGNSA. There are 14 residues in the CDR3. Trimming cost V 2 bases and J 3 bases, with 11 bases left between them. CDR3 loop: CASSLRESFYEQYF. CDR3 nucleotide sequence: TGTGCCAGCAGCTTACGGGAGTCGTTCTACGAGCAGTACTTC. Drawing the rest from reference TRBV7-2 and TRBJ2-7, the complete variable domain is GAGVSQSPSNKVTEKGKDVELRCDPISGHTALYWYRQSLGQGLEFLIYFQGNSAPDKSGLPSDRFSAERTGGSVSTLTIQRTQQEDSAVYLCASSLRESFYEQYFGPGTRLTVT.

This rearrangement joins TRBV5-6 to TRBJ2-2, with a possible D match to TRBD2 (6 bases). V lost 0 bases to trimming and J lost 6 bases, with 18 bases between them. This CDR3 has 17 residues. The germline gives CDR1 SGHDT, CDR2 YYEEEE. CDR3 sequence (DNA): TGTGCCAGCAGCTTGGTTTCGGCGGGGAGGATGTCCGGGGAGCTGTTTTTT. Amino acid sequence: CASSLVSAGRMSGELFF.

This clone was counted only a few times. J is TRBJ1-5 and V is TRBV24-1, with 7 bases fitting TRBD1. The CDR3 loop spans 15 amino acids. CDR1 is KGHDR, CDR2 SFDVKD, per germline. With 3 bases clipped from V and 6 bases from J, the junction kept 7 bases outside the gene matches. The CDR3 DNA reads TGTGCCACCAGTGATGCGACAGGGTTGTTTCAGCCCCAGCATTTT. This encodes CATSDATGLFQPQHF.

The chain joins TRBV28 to TRBJ1-1; 9 bases are a match to TRBD1. Germline V CDR1 and CDR2: MDHEN, SYDVKM. After removal of 5 bases from V and 5 bases from J, the junction contained 6 bases not matched to a gene. The CDR3 is 14 residues long. DNA of the CDR3: TGTGCCAGCAGTCCTTACAGGGGGCGAACTGAAGCTTTCTTT. It specifies CASSPYRGRTEAFF.

The genes are TRBV9 and TRBJ1-4; D unresolved. V was trimmed by 5 bases and J by 14 bases, leaving 10 bases between them. This CDR3 has 10 amino acids. Germline CDR1 and CDR2: SGDLS and YYNGEE. CDR3 in DNA: TGTGCCAGCAGACTCCTTAAGCTGTTTTTT. Its translation: CASRLLKLFF.

V is TRBV7-8 and J is TRBJ1-5; 7 bases align to TRBD1. V lost 5 bases, J lost 3 bases, and 13 bases stayed unmatched. Germline CDR1 reads SGHVS; CDR2 reads FQNEAQ. The CDR3 is 17 residues long. CDR3 sequence: CASSPLRDSLPNQPQHF. The CDR3 nucleotides are TGTGCCAGCAGCCCCCTAAGGGACAGCCTCCCCAATCAGCCCCAGCATTTT.

The chain links TRBV5-1 to TRBJ2-5, with D possibly TRBD1 on 6 matching bases. V gave up 4 bases and J gave up 4 bases, with 8 bases separating them. This CDR3 is 12 amino acids long. Germline assignment: CDR1 SGHRS and CDR2 YFSETQ. CDR3 region: CASSGGLETQYF. CDR3 bases: TGCGCCAGCAGCGGGGGCCTAGAGACCCAGTACTTC.